The clone carrying this T cell receptor beta chain has ten or more counts. cDNA synthesis used a TRAV/TRBV-specific primer set for both chains. TCRs underwent 20 PCR cycles of amplification with a constant-region primer and V-primer adapter. TCRdb processed the reads anew with MiXCR; each CDR3 protein has one entry. The profile shows tens of thousands of distinct CDR3 sequences, 15% to 20% of them singletons. The time point denotes: before trial treatment. These data are taken from a study of low-dose radiotherapy and immunotherapy resistance in tumors. This CDR3 has 13 amino acids. Germline V gives CDR1 KGHSH, CDR2 LQKENI. The J segment lost 7 bases and the V segment lost 2 bases, leaving 1 base of the junction unmatched.

Sequenced here: PBMCs, sampled before treatment. The TCR comes from a male donor with prostate cancer. J is TRBJ2-1 and V is TRBV18; 8 bases are a match to TRBD2. Here the CDR3 reads CASSPGLANEQFF. CDR3 nucleotides: TGTGCCAGCTCACCAGGACTAGCAAATGAGCAGTTCTTC. The full variable domain, with the rest looked up from reference TRBV18 and TRBJ2-1, is NAGVMQNPRHLVRRRGQEARLRCSPMKGHSHVYWYRQLPEEGLKFMVYLQKENIIDESGMPKERFSAEFPKEGPSILRIQQVVRGDSAAYFCASSPGLANEQFFGPGTRLTVL.